This T cell receptor (beta chain) was found in a study of OX40 agonist ivuxolimab in advanced cancers. Sequencing was performed with immunoSEQ multiplex PCR; in TCRdb, only in-frame clones are kept and a portion is missing. Of about 40,000 clones listed, about 91% were seen once; the top ten hold around 25%. Trimming took off 3 bases at V and 4 bases at J, with 10 bases between the two ends. Germline V lookup: CDR1 SGDLS, CDR2 YYNGEE. CDR3 length: 14 residues. This TCR came from an adult with an advanced solid tumor such as melanoma, head and neck, liver or kidney cancer. The chain has TRBV9 and TRBJ2-2, with D possibly being TRBD2 (5 bases). Source: CD4+ or CD8+ T cells sorted from blood, taken in a trial of the OX40 agonist ivuxolimab. CDR3 protein: CASSGGLPTGELFF. In nucleotides, the CDR3 is TGTGCCAGCAGCGGCGGACTGCCCACCGGGGAGCTGTTTTTT.